The clone carrying this T cell receptor beta chain was counted between two and nine times. TCRdb reprocessed the RT-PCR reads with MiXCR, giving one entry per CDR3 protein. The profile covers a few hundred thousand distinct CDR3 sequences, with about 11% appearing a single time and approximately 11% taken by the ten largest. This entry belongs to a study of response to subunit inactivated influenza vaccine. Germline values: CDR1 ENHRY, CDR2 SYGVKD. The CDR3 spans 15 residues. The V and J ends lost 0 bases and 4 bases, in that order; junction bases with no gene match: 6. These sequences were also reported in another study, on T cells expressing NK-cell markers. That source notes: UMIs were included in TCR beta cDNA generated by 5'RACE template switching. Eight donors were sequenced, seven testing HCMV-seropositive and one testing seronegative. An anti-gamma-delta TCR antibody restricted sorting to alpha-beta TCR T cells in several experiments.

The sequenced sample was PBMCs from blood, obtained on the day of vaccination. The sequence came from a man aged 50-60 years who received an inactivated influenza vaccine. The V and J genes are TRBV10-3 and TRBJ2-7; 7 bases line up with TRBD2. The CDR3 DNA is TGTGCCATCAGTGAGTCGGTGACTAGCAGTTACGAGCAGTACTTC. This translates into CAISESVTSSYEQYF.